These T cell receptor beta chains were read from a single sample in a study of T-cell reconstitution after alpha-beta-depleted transplantation in children. TCRdb independently ran MiXCR on the PCR reads; one entry per CDR3 protein. There are about 460,000 distinct CDR3 sequences in the sample; 8% to 11% occur only once, and just over 2% lies in the top ten. Here the sequenced sample was PBMCs, taken before TCRalphabeta/CD19-depleted stem cell transplant. The receptors here all came from a child aged 2-15 years with inherited bone marrow failure, due to receive a stem cell transplant. Both conserved end residues are part of each CDR3. D genes are given only for firm matches. Part of the rows lack a size; the others show once, few, many or a class for expanded clones.

V	J	size	D	DNA	CDR3
TRBV4-3	TRBJ2-7	many	-	TGCGCCAGCAGCCTGACACAAACGACCCTTTCCTACGAGCAGTACTTC	CASSLTQTTLSYEQYF
TRBV7-2	TRBJ1-2	-	-	TGTGCCAGCAGCTTAGCTTTCGGGACACCAAACTATGGCTACACCTTC	CASSLAFGTPNYGYTF
TRBV2	TRBJ2-3	many	-	TGTGAATCGGCGGATGCGGTCGGGGAAACAGATACGCAGTATTTT	CESADAVGETDTQYF
TRBV4-3	TRBJ2-2	many	-	TGCGCCAGCAGCCAGTTATCCAGCGGGACCGGGGAGCTGTTTTTT	CASSQLSSGTGELFF
TRBV4-1	TRBJ2-3	-	TRBD2	TGCGCCAGCAGCCAATTGGGACTAGCGGGAGAGGTTTTGGATACGCAGTATTTT	CASSQLGLAGEVLDTQYF
TRBV4-1	TRBJ2-7	many	TRBD1	TGCGCCAGCAGCCAACAGACAGGGGTCTCCTACGAGCAGTACTTC	CASSQQTGVSYEQYF
TRBV27	TRBJ2-1	many	-	TGTGCCAGCAGTTTATCGATGAGATTACTGTTCTTC	CASSLSMRLLFF
TRBV6-1	TRBJ2-2	once	TRBD2	TGTGCCAGCAGTCCAGGACTAGCGGGAAAGATCACCGGGGAGCTGTTTTTT	CASSPGLAGKITGELFF
TRBV12-3/TRBV12-4	TRBJ2-1	many	-	TGTGCCAGCAGTTTTGGGCGGGAATCCTACAATGAGCAGTTCTTC	CASSFGRESYNEQFF
TRBV20-1	TRBJ1-2	few	-	TGCAGTGCTAGAGATTATCGGAATAACCGCTACACCTTC	CSARDYRNNRYTF
TRBV12-3/TRBV12-4	TRBJ1-2	-	TRBD1	TGTGCCATCTTACCTCCAGGGGGGGACATAGGCTACACCTTC	CAILPPGGDIGYTF
TRBV4-3	TRBJ2-2	few	TRBD2	TGCGCCAGCAGCCACCCAACGGGGGGGGAGTCCGCGAACACCGGGGAGCTGTTTTTT	CASSHPTGGESANTGELFF
TRBV6-2/TRBV6-3	TRBJ2-1	many	TRBD2	TGTGCCATCCGGACTACAACCTTAGCGGGGACCTCCTACAATGAGCAGTTCTTC	CAIRTTTLAGTSYNEQFF
TRBV12-3/TRBV12-4	TRBJ2-1	many	-	TGTGCCAGCAGTTACGTGGCGGGATTCGGCTATGAGCAGTTCTTC	CASSYVAGFGYEQFF
TRBV6-2/TRBV6-3	TRBJ2-4	many	-	TGTGCCAGCAGTACCCCCGGCGTTTTCGGGAGCACGGCCATTCAGTACTTC	CASSTPGVFGSTAIQYF
TRBV23-1	TRBJ2-2	-	-	TGCGCCAGCAGTCAATCTGTGGCGAGGCCTGGCTCCGGGGAGCTGTTTTTT	CASSQSVARPGSGELFF
TRBV6-2/TRBV6-3	TRBJ2-3	once	-	TGTGCCAGCAGTTACTCGATCGGCCCTCAGCCCCAGTATTTT	CASSYSIGPQPQYF
TRBV7-9	TRBJ2-5	many	TRBD1	TGTGCCAGCAGCCTGGGACAGGGAGGTACCCAGTACTTC	CASSLGQGGTQYF
TRBV4-3	TRBJ2-1	many	TRBD2	TGCGCCAGCAGCCAGGACCGTCTAGCGGGGACTAGCTCCTACAATGAGCAGTTCTTC	CASSQDRLAGTSSYNEQFF
TRBV7-9	TRBJ2-7	many	-	TGTGCCAGCAGCCCGAGGGACGTCGACTACGAGCAGTACTTC	CASSPRDVDYEQYF
TRBV7-9	TRBJ1-5	many	TRBD1	TGTGCCAGCAGCTCCGGACAGGGCAATCAGCCCCAGCATTTT	CASSSGQGNQPQHF
TRBV27	TRBJ1-2	many	-	TGTGCCAGCAGTTTCGGGGGGCACGATTTCTATGGCTACACCTTC	CASSFGGHDFYGYTF
TRBV4-2	TRBJ2-3	many	TRBD2	TGTGCCAGCAGCCCCCGGGGCGGACTAGCGGGAGCGACAGATACGCAGTATTTT	CASSPRGGLAGATDTQYF
TRBV27	TRBJ2-1	many	TRBD2	TGTGCCAGCACACTAGCGGGAGGATACAATGAGCAGTTCTTC	CASTLAGGYNEQFF
TRBV27	TRBJ1-5	many	-	TGTGCCAGCAGTTCCACAGGAGATAGCAATCAGCCCCAGCATTTT	CASSSTGDSNQPQHF
TRBV5-6	TRBJ2-1	-	-	TGTGCCAGCAGCTTGTTAAATAGCGTCTACAATGAGCAGATCTTC	CASSLLNSVYNEQIF
TRBV30	TRBJ2-5	-	TRBD1	TGTGCCTGGGGGACAGGATCCCGGGAGACCCAGTACTTC	CAWGTGSRETQYF
TRBV18	TRBJ2-1	few	-	TGTGCCAGCTCCCTTACGGACTCGGACGATGAGCAGTTCTTC	CASSLTDSDDEQFF
TRBV6-5	TRBJ1-6	many	-	TGTGCCAGCAGTTTAAGCCTTATCAGACCCAATTCACCCCTCCACTTT	CASSLSLIRPNSPLHF
TRBV28	TRBJ2-1	many	TRBD2	TGTGCCAGCAGTCCCCTTAGGGGAGGGGTCGATGAGCAGTTCTTC	CASSPLRGGVDEQFF
TRBV30	TRBJ2-5	few	TRBD2	TGTGCCTGGAGTGCCCTAGCGGGAGAGGCAGAGACCCAGTACTTC	CAWSALAGEAETQYF
TRBV15	TRBJ2-7	many	-	TGTGCCACCAGCAGGGGTGGGGGACCATTCTCCTACGAGCAGTACTTC	CATSRGGGPFSYEQYF
TRBV9	TRBJ2-1	many	TRBD2	TGTGCCAGCAGCGTAGGCGGGAGGGCCTCCAATGAGCAGTTCTTC	CASSVGGRASNEQFF
TRBV4-1	TRBJ1-2	many	TRBD1	TGCGCCAGCAGCCTTACTGACAGGGCCTATGGCTACACCTTC	CASSLTDRAYGYTF
TRBV29-1	TRBJ2-7	many	TRBD1	TGCAGCGCTGGACAGGGGGGCTTCTACGAGCAGTACTTC	CSAGQGGFYEQYF
TRBV4-3	TRBJ2-3	many	TRBD2	TGCGCCAGCAGCCAAGAGGGCGGGAGAGCCCGCCGGGGGCAGTATTTT	CASSQEGGRARRGQYF
TRBV12-3/TRBV12-4	TRBJ1-5	few	TRBD1	TGTGCCAGCAGTTATTGGACAGGGTATGGCAATCAGCCCCAGCATTTT	CASSYWTGYGNQPQHF
TRBV20-1	TRBJ1-1	-	-	TGCAGGCGTTCTTTAGGGGGAGTGACTGAAGCTTTCTTT	CRRSLGGVTEAFF
TRBV20-1	TRBJ2-3	-	-	TGCAGTGCTAGAGTCGGGGTTAGCACAGATACGCAGTATTTT	CSARVGVSTDTQYF